This is a list of T cell receptor beta chains from one sample in a study of tumor and adjacent non-tumor tissue in lung cancer. TCRdb re-called the multiplex PCR reads with MiXCR, one entry per CDR3 protein. The sample records under 250,000 distinct CDR3 sequences, 70% to 75% being singletons. The sample was lung tumor tissue. These receptors came from a man aged 55 to 70 with non-small cell lung cancer. Each CDR3 is given with its conserved first and last residue. A D gene is named only where the DNA matches it firmly. Only some rows state a clone size, as once, few, many or a class for expanded clones.

cdr3_nt cdr3_aa v_call d_call clone_size j_call
TGCAGCGTGACGGAAAAGAACACCAGGGAGCTGTTTTTT CSVTEKNTRELFF TRBV29-1 NA NA TRBJ2-2
TGTGCCGGCAGCTTACATGGCAGTATTGAGACCCAGTACTTC CAGSLHGSIETQYF TRBV11-3 NA NA TRBJ2-5
TGCAGTGCTAGAGTTGGGACCCACCATATTTCACCCCTCCACTTT CSARVGTHHISPLHF TRBV20-1 NA once TRBJ1-6
TGTGCCAGCTGCCAAGATTCGGACCAGGGGAGGGGCTACACCTTC CASCQDSDQGRGYTF TRBV4-2 NA once TRBJ1-2
TGCAGCCTTATTTCAGGGAACACTGAAGCTTTCTTT CSLISGNTEAFF TRBV20-1 NA many TRBJ1-1
TGCGCCAGCAGCCGGGACGTCTGGGATGAAGAGACCCAGTACTTC CASSRDVWDEETQYF TRBV4-1 NA few TRBJ2-5
TGTGCCAGCAGCCCACAGGGTGCCGGGGCCAACGTCCTGACTTTC CASSPQGAGANVLTF TRBV5-6 NA NA TRBJ2-6
TGCGCCAGCAGTGAAAAGGGACAAGAGACCCAGTACTTC CASSEKGQETQYF TRBV10-1 NA few TRBJ2-5
TGCAGTGCTAGTGACCTACAGGGACTAGAGACCCAGTACTTC CSASDLQGLETQYF TRBV20-1 NA few TRBJ2-5
TGCAGCGTCGAACTACAGGGGCGCGAGCAGTACTTC CSVELQGREQYF TRBV29-1 TRBD1 medium-sized TRBJ2-7
TGCGCCAGCGGCCCCGGACAGGGAATCGGCTCACCCCTCCACTTT CASGPGQGIGSPLHF TRBV5-1 TRBD1 NA TRBJ1-6
TGTGTCAGCAGATCCTCGGGGACAGGCGGAGAGACCCAGTACTTC CVSRSSGTGGETQYF TRBV28 TRBD1 NA TRBJ2-5
TGTGCCAGCGGCTTAGGCAGGGGGATTTACAATGAGCAGTTCTTC CASGLGRGIYNEQFF TRBV11-3 TRBD1 NA TRBJ2-1
TGTGCCACCAGTGGACGGACAGGGGATGTGGTTGAAGATACGCAGTATTTT CATSGRTGDVVEDTQYF TRBV24-1 TRBD1 NA TRBJ2-3
TGTGTCAGCACGCGACAGGGGAACACCGTGGAGCTGTTTTTT CVSTRQGNTVELFF TRBV6-1 TRBD1 NA TRBJ2-2
TGCAGCGTTGCCCCACTGACAGTTGCGTGGACCCAGTACTTC CSVAPLTVAWTQYF TRBV29-1 NA many TRBJ2-5
TGCGCCAGCAACCAAGATCCTTCCCGCGGCGAGCAGTACTTC CASNQDPSRGEQYF TRBV4-3 NA NA TRBJ2-7
TGTGCGAGCAACCAAGACTCAGGGTTCTATGGCTACACCTTC CASNQDSGFYGYTF TRBV4-2 NA NA TRBJ1-2
TGCTGTGCTTCACCCCGACAACTATTTAACTATGGCTACACCTTC CCASPRQLFNYGYTF TRBV20-1 NA NA TRBJ1-2
TGTGCCAGCAGTGATCGGGGGGGCAACGCTGAAGCTTTCTTT CASSDRGGNAEAFF TRBV6-1 NA NA TRBJ1-1
TGCAGTGCTAGAGATATAGCGGGGGTAGCCAAAAACATTCAGTACTTC CSARDIAGVAKNIQYF TRBV20-1 TRBD2 NA TRBJ2-4
TGCAGTGCCCCGAGATGGGTCTCACGGGAGCACTACTTC CSAPRWVSREHYF TRBV20-1 NA NA TRBJ2-7
TGCAGTGCCCAGTCCGAGATCAACAATGAGCAGTTCTTC CSAQSEINNEQFF TRBV20-1 NA many TRBJ2-1
TGCGCCAGCAGCCAAGAATTCAGACAGGGAGGGACTGAAGCTTTCTTT CASSQEFRQGGTEAFF TRBV4-1 TRBD1 few TRBJ1-1
TGTGCCAGCAGTTCGACCAGGGGGGAAGCCTTCTTT CASSSTRGEAFF TRBV6-5 TRBD1 NA TRBJ1-1
TGTGCCAGCAGCTCCGGGACTAGCGTCGCCTACGAGCAGTACTTC CASSSGTSVAYEQYF TRBV11-2 TRBD2 few TRBJ2-7
NA CASILVGRGTEASF TRBV11-2 NA NA TRBJ1-1
TGCAGTGCTCCCGGGGCTAGCGGGAGTTGCAATCAGCAGTTCTTC CSAPGASGSCNQQFF TRBV20-1 TRBD2 NA TRBJ2-1
TGTGCCAGCATGCCAGGCGGGGGGGCCTACGAGCAGTACTTC CASMPGGGAYEQYF TRBV11-2 TRBD2 NA TRBJ2-7
TGCAGTGATAGGGCGAGGAGCGACTATAATTCACCCCTCCACTTT CSDRARSDYNSPLHF TRBV20-1 NA NA TRBJ1-6
TGCAGTGTCACGCCGCAGTCCAATCAGCCCCAGCATTTT CSVTPQSNQPQHF TRBV20-1 NA many TRBJ1-5
TGTGACAGCAGTTACTCGGACAGCACAGATATGCAGTATTTT CDSSYSDSTDMQYF TRBV6-2/TRBV6-3 NA NA TRBJ2-3
TGCGCCAGCAGCCAAGATAGTAACGCTATTCAGTATTTC CASSQDSNAIQYF TRBV4-1 NA NA TRBJ2-4
TGTGCCAGCAGCCTAATTAAGGGGTCTCGAGGAAGCTACGAGCAGTACTTC CASSLIKGSRGSYEQYF TRBV11-2 NA NA TRBJ2-7
TGCGGTGTTATAGCGGAGGTAGGGGAGCAGTACTTC CGVIAEVGEQYF TRBV20-1 NA NA TRBJ2-7
TGCAGTGCGAAGACTAGCAGCACAGATACACAGTATTTT CSAKTSSTDTQYF TRBV20-1 TRBD2 NA TRBJ2-3
TGTGTCAGCAGGTCTAGCGGGGGGGCTCGAGAGCAGTTCTTC CVSRSSGGAREQFF TRBV12-3/TRBV12-4 TRBD2 NA TRBJ2-1